This T cell receptor beta chain was sequenced during a study of blood T cell repertoires in COVID-19. Study context: In each case, the material was cDNA or gDNA derived from T cells, B-cell-depleted T cells, or PBMCs.

Original processing notes: Counts of nucleated cells, estimated from reference gene primer amplification, were obtained. Here immunoSEQ multiplex PCR was the method, and the copy in TCRdb shows in-frame clones only, minus some. V and J calls plus clone size are reproduced from that table; the DNA served to infer D and trimming. The sample lists 250,000 or so clones, around 86% occurring once. Germline CDR1 is SGDLS and CDR2 is YYNGEE. CDR3 length: 15 amino acids. The V end lost 2 bases, the J end lost 9 bases, and 15 bases lay between the germline ends. Donors in Cohort 3 who had recovered were those with two negative PCRs, healthcare professional clearance, or resolution of their symptoms.

The sample taken for sequencing was PBMCs or T cells enriched from blood (not recorded which). This chain links TRBV9 with TRBJ1-6; D is possibly TRBD1 (6 bases). This TCR was sampled from a man between 40 and 49 years old who had recovered from COVID-19. The CDR3 loop is CASSVTRTEGSPLHF. The CDR3 DNA reads TGTGCCAGCAGCGTCACAAGGACAGAGGGTTCACCCCTCCACTTT.